The T cell receptor (beta chain) described here comes from a study of blood T cells in healthy people across ages. Across the study: Using template switching, researchers captured about one barcoded beta molecule for each two T cells.

Together with a sample-barcoded 5' primer, a J-beta primer mix was included in a second PCR lasting about 7 to 11 cycles. TCRdb re-analysed the 5' RACE reads in MiXCR, keeping a single row per CDR3 protein. Of approximately 800,000 distinct CDR3 sequences in the sample, about 45% were seen once. V was clipped by 4 bases and J by 10 bases, with 11 bases between them. Germline V gene lookup returns CDR1 SGHKS and CDR2 YYEKEE (reference sequence). There are 11 residues in the CDR3. The clonotype originates from a man older than 75 in good health. The sequencing input was blood. The gene calls are TRBV5-5 and TRBJ2-5; no clear D. The CDR3 DNA reads TGTGCCAGCAGCGTCGGTTTGGGCCAGTACTTC. This translates into CASSVGLGQYF.